This T cell receptor (beta chain) derives from a study of spatial heterogeneity in lung cancer (dated by TCRdb to between 2018 and 2020). Study-level background: Beta-chain transcripts were consistently detected in greater numbers than alpha-chain transcripts, which likely reflects a higher abundance of beta-chain transcripts. In tumor regions, TCR transcript counts showed a strong correlation with a T cell transcriptional module score from matched bulk RNA-seq. In the raw uncorrected reads, each unique combination of TCR and UMI appeared on average more than ten times. The study quantitatively compared TCR alpha and beta repertoires across multiple tumor regions, matched nontumor lung and blood in non-small cell lung cancer. Nonsynonymous mutation counts, determined by whole-exome sequencing of tumor tissue, were related to features of the TCR repertoire. At surgery, roughly 220 tumor regions, around 68 matched nontumor lung samples and 56 PBMC samples were TCR-sequenced for both alpha and beta chains.

The meaning of the sample's time point label: sample taken at primary tumor resection. Donors were around 71 patients with early-stage, untreated non-small cell lung cancer from the lung TRACERx cohort. TCR sequencing used whole RNA extracted from tumor and nontumor lung tissue, or from cryopreserved PBMC samples, without cell sorting. Only patients for whom sufficient RNA was available from at least two tumor regions were selected for TCR sequencing. Before selection, tumor and adjacent nontumor lung specimens were reviewed by a lung pathologist. Judged by its sample share, this clonotype qualifies as medium-sized (0.01 to 0.1%). This receptor's antigen is unknown. No much larger clone is present one base from it, and per-base qualities are unavailable. For a library built for alpha chains, this beta chain is a stray read; little rests on its size. The trim is 5 bases for V and 1 base for J, with a gap of 12 bases between the germline ends. CDR1 SGHTA and CDR2 FQGNSA are derived from the germline V gene. From cysteine to phenylalanine, the CDR3 is 15 amino acids long. This entry keeps only the CDR3 DNA: 45 bases, framed from base 1.

Libraries were built with 5' RACE. The sequencer was a NextSeq 500. In the TCR library protocol, a unique molecular identifier was attached to each TCR cDNA molecule so that PCR and sequencing errors could be corrected. Per the original workflow: TCR identification, UMI-based error correction and CDR3 extraction were all carried out with Decombinator tools. TCRs above a frequency of 2 per 1,000, corresponding to the top 1% of the tumor frequency distribution, were defined as expanded. Expanded tumor TCRs were classed as regional if statistically deemed absent (corrected P<0.05) from at least one tumor region, otherwise ubiquitous. Renyi diversity was calculated using the R vegan package after each repertoire was subsampled 100 times to 5,000 TCRs. CDR3 similarity networks were built from amino acid triplet string-kernel similarity, connecting CDR3s with pairwise similarity above 0.82. TCRdb applied fastp at Q25 and MiXCR to the public reads, then kept only in-frame beta chains. Rows are unified per CDR3 protein, each entry keeping the most common DNA and genes. The V and J calls, along with clone size, are taken from TCRdb and not from the paper's own processing. The sample has about 7,000 distinct CDR3 sequences on record, around 15% of them singletons. The ten largest clones capture roughly 10% of the sample.

Broader findings and caveats from the paper: Counts of ubiquitous and regional expanded TCRs correlated with counts of ubiquitous and regional nonsynonymous mutations, respectively. Additional single-cell paired TCR alpha and beta sequencing was considered necessary to confirm, at a functional level, the hypothesis that regional TCRs recognize regional mutations. Estimated TCR-seq coverage of tumor T cells was only 7% to 8.5% for alpha chains and around 13% for beta chains. The number of expanded intratumoral alpha and beta TCRs correlated with the tumor nonsynonymous mutation count.

The sequence came from a female donor with early-stage non-small cell lung cancer. The rearranged chain carries TRBV7-2 and TRBJ1-5; 6 matching bases give a weak D call of TRBD1. Sequences were derived from lung tumor tissue, sampled at surgery. The CDR3 corresponds to CASSLRTGSNQPQHF. The bases are TGTGCCAGCAGCCTACGAACAGGGAGCAATCAGCCCCAGCATTTT.